One sample yielded the 28 T cell receptor beta chains listed below, sequenced in a study of cytomegalovirus exposure and HLA in healthy donors. Both 60 Vbeta primers and 13 Jbeta primers went into the PCR. TCRdb's table, derived via immunoSEQ multiplex PCR, lists solely in-frame clones and lacks some. The sample yields about 160,000 clones, about 75% seen once. Specimen: PBMCs. These receptors originate from a male donor in good health and CMV-seropositive.

V is TRBV27 and J is TRBJ1-2; tentative D call: TRBD1 (5 bases). Per germline, CDR1 MNHEY and CDR2 SMNVEV (reference sequence). The CDR3 totals 14 residues. Trimming stripped 2 bases from V and 5 bases from J, with 12 bases between. In nucleotides, the CDR3 is TGTGCCAGCAGTTTACGGAGGGGCACATATGGCTACACCTTC. This translates into CASSLRRGTYGYTF.

The rearrangement joins TRBV5-1 to TRBJ2-7; D unclear. Trimming stripped 2 bases from V and 3 bases from J, with 18 bases between. This CDR3 is built from 16 residues. In germline, CDR1 is SGHRS, CDR2 YFSETQ. The CDR3: CASSLGGQSLIYEQYF. CDR3 nucleotides: TGCGCCAGCAGCTTAGGTGGGCAGTCGCTAATCTACGAGCAGTACTTC.

A few counts support this clone. The chain joins TRBV5-4 to TRBJ1-1; D unresolved. Germline CDR1 and CDR2: SGHNT and YYREEE (reference sequence). The CDR3 runs to 11 residues. The germline V and J ends were trimmed by 3 bases and 5 bases, with 5 bases remaining between them. The CDR3 DNA follows: TGTGCCAGCAGCTCGAGTACTGAAGCTTTCTTT. This gives the protein CASSSSTEAFF.

The chain has TRBV11-2 and TRBJ2-5, with 8 bases aligning to TRBD1. Germline CDR1 is SGHAT and CDR2 is FQNNGV. After removal of 5 bases from V and 4 bases from J, the junction contained 9 bases not matched to a gene. This CDR3 has 15 amino acids. The CDR3, as DNA: TGTGCCAGCAGCGCCCCCAGGGGGCGCAGAGAGACCCAGTACTTC. Protein sequence: CASSAPRGRRETQYF.

The gene calls are TRBV7-9 and TRBJ2-1; the match to TRBD2 covers 9 bases. This CDR3 comprises 15 residues. Losses at the gene ends were 5 bases for V and 4 bases for J; bases not matched to a gene: 6. Germline lookup yields CDR1 SEHNR and CDR2 FQNEAQ (reference sequence). The CDR3 DNA follows: TGTGCCAGCAGCGAACTAGCGGGCCCATACAATGAGCAGTTCTTC. Translating gives CASSELAGPYNEQFF.

The genes are TRBV5-4 and TRBJ2-7, with D possibly TRBD2 on 6 matching bases. V lost 4 bases and J lost 4, with 18 bases in between. In germline, CDR1 is SGHNT, CDR2 YYREEE (reference sequence). The CDR3 loop spans 15 amino acids. CDR3 sequence: CASSPERARRYEQYF. The CDR3 coding sequence is TGTGCCAGCAGCCCCGAGCGGGCCCGGAGGTACGAGCAGTACTTC.

This clone was counted ten times or more. V and J are TRBV6-4 and TRBJ2-2; no reliable D call. In germline, CDR1 is MRHNA, CDR2 SNTAGT. V lost 3 bases, J lost 6 bases, and 8 bases lay in between. The CDR3 spans 13 residues. CDR3 DNA: TGTGCCAGCAGTGAAGCCCCCTCCGGGGAGCTGTTTTTT. It encodes CASSEAPSGELFF.

The chain links TRBV27 to TRBJ2-7; 9 bases map to TRBD1. Trimming cost V 5 bases and J 2 bases; bases outside gene matches: 7. Germline-derived CDR1 and CDR2 are MNHEY and SMNVEV (reference sequence). This CDR3 is built from 15 residues. The CDR3 here is CASSPKGQGTYEQYF. CDR3 in DNA: TGTGCCAGCAGTCCAAAGGGACAGGGCACCTACGAGCAGTACTTC.

This sequence joins TRBV2 and TRBJ1-4; 10 bases map to TRBD1. The CDR3 totals 15 residues. CDR1 SNHLY and CDR2 FYNNEI come from the germline V gene. J was trimmed by 0 bases and V by 7 bases; bases with no gene match: 2. The CDR3 loop is CASTGQGATNEKLFF. CDR3 DNA: TGTGCCAGCACCGGACAGGGGGCAACTAATGAAAAACTGTTTTTT.

This clone was detected only a few times. V usage is TRBV2 and J usage is TRBJ2-1, with 8 bases that match TRBD2. Trimming took 6 bases from V and 6 from J; bases not matched to a gene: 7. Germline assignment: CDR1 SNHLY and CDR2 FYNNEI. This CDR3 has 14 amino acids. The CDR3: CASRAGGPTNEQFF. CDR3 DNA: TGTGCCAGCAGGGCGGGGGGTCCGACCAATGAGCAGTTCTTC.

The chain joins TRBV6-5 to TRBJ2-7; 7 positions agree with TRBD1. The CDR3 has 16 amino acids. The germline V gene encodes CDR1 MNHEY and CDR2 SVGAGI. Germline trimming cut 2 bases from V and 4 bases from J; bases unmatched to any gene: 11. In nucleotides, the CDR3 is TGTGCCAGCAGTTACGAGCCAGGGGGTGCCTCGTACGAGCAGTACTTC. It specifies CASSYEPGGASYEQYF.

The genes are TRBV7-9 and TRBJ2-2; the D is unclear. Germline CDR1 and CDR2: SEHNR and FQNEAQ (reference sequence). V dropped 5 bases and J dropped 2 bases, with 6 bases sitting between them. There are 13 residues in the CDR3. As DNA, the CDR3 is TGTGCCAGCAGCCCGAGAAACACCGGGGAGCTGTTTTTT. Protein product: CASSPRNTGELFF.

J is TRBJ2-1 and V is TRBV4-3; D remains ambiguous. From germline, CDR1 is LGHNA and CDR2 YSLEER. The CDR3 extends over 15 amino acids. Trimming took off 0 bases at V and 16 bases at J, with 22 bases between the two ends. The CDR3 is CASSQDGLRYDEPFF. In DNA form, the CDR3 reads TGCGCCAGCAGCCAAGATGGTCTCCGGTATGATGAGCCCTTCTTC.

The chain has TRBV19 and TRBJ1-2, with TRBD1 identical over 9 bases. Germline V gene lookup returns CDR1 LNHDA and CDR2 SQIVND (reference sequence). There are 14 residues in the CDR3. Germline trimming cut 5 bases from V and 4 bases from J; bases unmatched to any gene: 5. The CDR3 loop is CASSDRGEGYGYTF. CDR3 nucleotide sequence: TGTGCCAGTAGTGACAGGGGGGAAGGCTATGGCTACACCTTC.

This chain connects TRBV5-8 to TRBJ1-1; D gene ambiguous. V lost 0 bases and J lost 3, with 9 bases in between. CDR3 length: 14 residues. Germline CDR1 SGHTS, CDR2 YDEGEE. The CDR3 sequence: CASSLGYGDTEAFF. The CDR3 DNA reads TGTGCCAGCAGCTTGGGGTACGGGGACACTGAAGCTTTCTTT.

The chain uses TRBV27 and TRBJ1-2; D possibly corresponds to TRBD1 (5 bases). The CDR3 runs 14 residues. Per the germline V gene, CDR1 is MNHEY and CDR2 is SMNVEV (reference sequence). V was trimmed by 6 bases and J by 4 bases, leaving 15 bases between them. The CDR3 reads CASRGGSPGYGYTF. The CDR3 DNA follows: TGTGCCAGCAGGGGGGGGTCCCCGGGCTATGGCTACACCTTC.

V and J are TRBV5-4 and TRBJ2-7; D may be TRBD1 (5 bases). The CDR3 extends over 14 amino acids. Looked up from germline, CDR1 is SGHNT and CDR2 is YYREEE (reference sequence). V shed 0 bases and J shed 2 bases, with 9 bases lying between them. The chain's CDR3 is CASSLGQGPYEQYF. The CDR3 DNA is TGTGCCAGCAGCTTGGGGCAGGGCCCCTACGAGCAGTACTTC.

V is TRBV4-1 and J is TRBJ1-6; D perhaps matches TRBD1 (6 bases). This CDR3 is built from 15 residues. The germline V gene has CDR1 MGHRA and CDR2 YSYEKL. Trimming shortened V by 1 base and J by 9 bases, and 13 bases separated the two germline ends. In nucleotides, the CDR3 is TGCGCCAGCAGCCAAGGTACAGGGTGGTTTTCACCCCTCCACTTT. Protein: CASSQGTGWFSPLHF.

This clone was detected a few times. The rearrangement links TRBV5-1 to TRBJ2-3; TRBD1 is a possible D gene (5 bases). Germline loops: CDR1 SGHRS, CDR2 YFSETQ. The V end lost 1 base, the J end lost 5 bases, and 11 bases lay between the germline ends. The CDR3 is made up of 14 amino acids. CDR3 sequence: CASSLQGRVDTQYF. The DNA of the CDR3 is TGCGCCAGCAGCTTGCAGGGAAGGGTAGATACGCAGTATTTT.

The rearrangement uses TRBV7-6 and TRBJ2-7, with D possibly being TRBD1 (6 bases). The CDR3 is 14 amino acids. V gave up 5 bases and J gave up 4 bases, with 15 bases separating them. Germline V gene lookup returns CDR1 SGHVS and CDR2 FNYEAQ. CDR3 region: CASSPGQGHYEQYF. The CDR3 DNA follows: TGTGCCAGCAGCCCTGGTCAGGGGCATTACGAGCAGTACTTC.

The chain employs TRBV30 and TRBJ2-7, with TRBD1 identical over 7 bases. Unmatched junction bases numbered 6, after V lost 2 bases and J lost 2 bases. The CDR3 runs to 14 residues. Looked up from germline, CDR1 is GTSNPN and CDR2 is SVGIG (reference sequence). Here the CDR3 reads CAWSPGTVPYEQYF. The CDR3 DNA sequence: TGTGCCTGGAGTCCCGGGACAGTACCCTACGAGCAGTACTTC. The full variable domain, with the rest looked up from reference TRBV30 and TRBJ2-7, is SQTIHQWPATLVQPVGSPLSLECTVEGTSNPNLYWYRQAAGRGLQLLFYSVGIGQISSEVPQNLSASRPQDRQFILSSKKLLLSDSGFYLCAWSPGTVPYEQYFGPGTRLTVT.

The gene calls are TRBV7-6 and TRBJ2-6, with 7 positions matching TRBD1. V lost 5 bases and J lost 3; bases outside the gene matches: 4. The CDR3 has 15 amino acids. Germline loops: CDR1 SGHVS, CDR2 FNYEAQ. The CDR3 DNA follows: TGTGCCAGCAGCCGAGGGGGCGGTGGGGCCAACGTCCTGACTTTC. Translated: CASSRGGGGANVLTF.

This chain uses TRBV5-1 with TRBJ2-1; D not resolved. Trimming pared 3 bases from V and 4 bases from J, leaving 11 bases between. CDR1 and CDR2 from the germline V gene are SGHRS and YFSETQ. The CDR3 runs 14 residues. The CDR3 reads CASSWAQIYNEQFF. CDR3 coding DNA: TGCGCCAGCAGCTGGGCACAGATATACAATGAGCAGTTCTTC.

The chain has TRBV7-2 and TRBJ2-5; 9 bases match TRBD2. J lost 3 bases, V lost 1 base, and 3 bases had no gene match. The CDR3 extends over 15 amino acids. Germline V gene sequence: CDR1 SGHTA, CDR2 FQGNSA. CDR3 region: CASSLVPSGKETQYF. In DNA form, the CDR3 reads TGTGCCAGCAGCTTAGTTCCTAGCGGGAAAGAGACCCAGTACTTC.

This clone has more than one count but fewer than ten. The chain has TRBV30 and TRBJ2-1; 7 nucleotides match TRBD2. CDR1 and CDR2 (germline): GTSNPN, SVGIG (reference sequence). This CDR3 contains 13 residues. The V segment lost 5 bases and the J segment 6 bases; nucleotides outside the gene matches: 7. The CDR3 DNA follows: TGTGCCTGGTCAATTGCTAGCGGCAATGAGCAGTTCTTC. As protein: CAWSIASGNEQFF.

The chain is built from TRBV18 and TRBJ1-2, with D possibly being TRBD1 (5 bases). The CDR3 loop spans 15 amino acids. V gave up 6 bases and J gave up 8 bases, with 22 bases separating them. The germline CDR1 and CDR2 sequences are KGHSH and LQKENI. The DNA of the CDR3 is TGTGCCAGCTCCCCCGGGGGGGAGTCCCGCTGGGGCTACACCTTC. Residues: CASSPGGESRWGYTF.

This clone was detected only a few times. The chain uses TRBV4-1 and TRBJ1-1, with 7 bases matching TRBD1. This CDR3 comprises 16 residues. Trimming removed 4 bases from V and 0 bases from J; junction bases left unmatched: 8. In germline, CDR1 is MGHRA, CDR2 YSYEKL. CDR3 amino acids: CASSPSTGWMNTEAFF. The CDR3 nucleotides are TGCGCCAGCAGCCCCTCGACAGGGTGGATGAACACTGAAGCTTTCTTT.

The chain couples TRBV11-3 to TRBJ2-1; TRBD2 aligns across 8 bases. V shed 4 bases, J shed 6 bases, and the junction held 2 bases outside the gene matches. In germline, CDR1 is SGHNT, CDR2 YENEEA. This CDR3 comprises 13 residues. The CDR3: CASSSGGANEQFF. CDR3 coding DNA: TGTGCCAGCAGCTCGGGAGGGGCCAATGAGCAGTTCTTC.